A selection of T cell receptor beta chains follows, all from one sample in a study of cytomegalovirus exposure and HLA in healthy donors. Using immunoSEQ multiplex PCR, the repertoire was profiled, and TCRdb retains in-frame clones only, with some absent. Here the sample spans about 200,000 clones, 82% being singletons. Sequencing input: PBMCs. These receptors were taken from a man aged 35-49 years in good health and CMV-seropositive. The CDR3 runs from the conserved cysteine through the conserved F or W. D genes are given only for firm matches. Clone size, where shown, is once, few, many, or a class for clones that have expanded.

abundance: -; v_gene: TRBV6-5; d_gene: -; j_gene: TRBJ1-4; len: 14; CDR3aa: CASRDQGIQEKLFF; CDR3nt: TGTGCCAGCAGAGACCAGGGGATTCAGGAAAAACTGTTTTTT
abundance: -; v_gene: TRBV11-2; d_gene: TRBD1; j_gene: TRBJ2-1; len: 15; CDR3aa: CASSSEGARYNEQFF; CDR3nt: TGTGCCAGCAGCTCCGAGGGGGCTCGGTACAATGAGCAGTTCTTC
abundance: few; v_gene: TRBV30; d_gene: TRBD2; j_gene: TRBJ2-2; len: 15; CDR3aa: CACGTSGSGTGELFF; CDR3nt: TGTGCCTGCGGGACTAGCGGGAGCGGAACCGGGGAGCTGTTTTTT
abundance: few; v_gene: TRBV5-1; d_gene: TRBD2; j_gene: TRBJ2-5; len: 16; CDR3aa: CASSPRLAGFQETQYF; CDR3nt: TGCGCCAGCAGCCCTCGCCTAGCGGGTTTCCAAGAGACCCAGTACTTC
abundance: -; v_gene: TRBV27; d_gene: TRBD2; j_gene: TRBJ2-7; len: 17; CDR3aa: CASSFLLGGGLLYEQYF; CDR3nt: TGTGCCAGCAGTTTCCTCCTCGGGGGAGGGCTACTTTACGAGCAGTACTTC
abundance: few; v_gene: TRBV27; d_gene: -; j_gene: TRBJ1-2; len: 16; CDR3aa: CASSPRTVEVRDGYTF; CDR3nt: TGTGCCAGCAGTCCCCGGACAGTTGAAGTGCGAGATGGCTACACCTTC
abundance: -; v_gene: TRBV28; d_gene: TRBD1; j_gene: TRBJ2-7; len: 15; CDR3aa: CASSSLTGQAYEQYF; CDR3nt: TGTGCCAGCAGCTCTCTGACGGGACAGGCCTACGAGCAGTACTTC
abundance: -; v_gene: TRBV10-3; d_gene: TRBD2; j_gene: TRBJ2-7; len: 15; CDR3aa: CAISEFSGPTYEQYF; CDR3nt: TGTGCCATCAGTGAGTTTAGCGGGCCTACCTACGAGCAGTACTTC
abundance: -; v_gene: TRBV29-1; d_gene: TRBD1; j_gene: TRBJ1-4; len: 14; CDR3aa: CSATRQGPNEKLFF; CDR3nt: TGCAGCGCAACCCGACAGGGACCCAATGAAAAACTGTTTTTT
abundance: -; v_gene: TRBV5-6; d_gene: TRBD1; j_gene: TRBJ2-1; len: 16; CDR3aa: CASTQLNDRGLDEQFF; CDR3nt: TGTGCCAGCACCCAGTTAAACGACAGGGGGTTGGATGAGCAGTTCTTC
abundance: -; v_gene: TRBV4-2; d_gene: -; j_gene: TRBJ2-1; len: 16; CDR3aa: CASSQVRLGSGNEQFF; CDR3nt: TGTGCCAGCAGCCAAGTGAGACTTGGGTCTGGCAATGAGCAGTTCTTC
abundance: -; v_gene: TRBV28; d_gene: TRBD2; j_gene: TRBJ2-3; len: 12; CDR3aa: CASSSGLAGVRF; CDR3nt: TGTGCCAGCAGTTCGGGACTAGCGGGAGTACGTTTT
abundance: -; v_gene: TRBV9; d_gene: TRBD2; j_gene: TRBJ2-1; len: 15; CDR3aa: CASSVTSGRIHEQFF; CDR3nt: TGTGCCAGCAGCGTGACTAGCGGGAGAATCCATGAGCAGTTCTTC
abundance: once; v_gene: TRBV12-5; d_gene: -; j_gene: TRBJ2-7; len: 13; CDR3aa: CASGSGNSYEQYF; CDR3nt: TGTGCTAGTGGTTCAGGGAATAGCTACGAGCAGTACTTC
abundance: -; v_gene: TRBV5-1; d_gene: TRBD2; j_gene: TRBJ2-1; len: 15; CDR3aa: CASAGGRGPYNEQFF; CDR3nt: TGCGCCAGCGCGGGCGGGAGGGGGCCCTACAATGAGCAGTTCTTC
abundance: -; v_gene: TRBV4-2; d_gene: TRBD1; j_gene: TRBJ1-1; len: 15; CDR3aa: CASSPLTGGDTEAFF; CDR3nt: TGTGCCAGCAGCCCTTTGACAGGGGGAGACACTGAAGCTTTCTTT
abundance: -; v_gene: TRBV5-6; d_gene: TRBD2; j_gene: TRBJ2-2; len: 15; CDR3aa: CASSTGLALAGELFF; CDR3nt: TGTGCCAGCAGCACCGGACTAGCGTTGGCCGGGGAGCTGTTTTTT
abundance: once; v_gene: TRBV6-5; d_gene: -; j_gene: TRBJ2-5; len: 16; CDR3aa: CASSYSTPGGVETQYF; CDR3nt: TGTGCCAGCAGTTACTCGACACCGGGCGGGGTTGAGACCCAGTACTTC
abundance: -; v_gene: TRBV7-3; d_gene: TRBD2; j_gene: TRBJ2-2; len: 18; CDR3aa: CASSLGPAGGPNTGELFF; CDR3nt: TGTGCCAGCAGCTTAGGGCCAGCGGGAGGGCCTAACACCGGGGAGCTGTTTTTT
abundance: -; v_gene: TRBV9; d_gene: -; j_gene: TRBJ2-1; len: 15; CDR3aa: CASSITGRGLNEQFF; CDR3nt: TGTGCCAGCAGCATCACAGGGAGAGGGTTGAATGAGCAGTTCTTC
abundance: -; v_gene: TRBV6-1; d_gene: TRBD1; j_gene: TRBJ2-5; len: 13; CDR3aa: CASSGGVGETQYF; CDR3nt: TGTGCCAGCTCAGGGGGCGTTGGGGAGACCCAGTACTTC
abundance: -; v_gene: TRBV4-1; d_gene: TRBD2; j_gene: TRBJ2-2; len: 15; CDR3aa: CASRLGLADTGELFF; CDR3nt: TGCGCCAGCAGATTAGGACTAGCAGACACCGGGGAGCTGTTTTTT
abundance: once; v_gene: TRBV7-9; d_gene: -; j_gene: TRBJ1-2; len: 15; CDR3aa: CASSLSRSANYGYTF; CDR3nt: TGTGCCAGCAGCTTATCCCGGAGTGCCAACTATGGCTACACCTTC
abundance: once; v_gene: TRBV5-1; d_gene: TRBD1; j_gene: TRBJ2-2; len: 17; CDR3aa: CASIYIPGTGDTGELFF; CDR3nt: TGCGCCAGCATCTACATCCCCGGGACAGGGGACACCGGGGAGCTGTTTTTT
abundance: -; v_gene: TRBV19; d_gene: TRBD2; j_gene: TRBJ2-3; len: 16; CDR3aa: CASRTLAGGVTDTQYF; CDR3nt: TGTGCCAGTAGGACATTAGCGGGAGGGGTTACAGATACGCAGTATTTT
abundance: -; v_gene: TRBV7-9; d_gene: -; j_gene: TRBJ2-7; len: 15; CDR3aa: CASSPRDRENYEQYF; CDR3nt: TGTGCCAGCAGCCCCCGGGACCGGGAGAACTACGAGCAGTACTTC
abundance: -; v_gene: TRBV19; d_gene: TRBD1; j_gene: TRBJ2-3; len: 14; CDR3aa: CASSIGQGADTQYF; CDR3nt: TGTGCCAGTAGTATCGGACAGGGGGCAGATACGCAGTATTTT
abundance: -; v_gene: TRBV7-8; d_gene: -; j_gene: TRBJ1-1; len: 15; CDR3aa: CASSLGGGDNTEAFF; CDR3nt: TGTGCCAGCAGCTTAGGGGGAGGGGATAACACTGAAGCTTTCTTT
abundance: -; v_gene: TRBV19; d_gene: -; j_gene: TRBJ1-5; len: 13; CDR3aa: CASSIEGRQPQHF; CDR3nt: TGTGCCAGTAGTATAGAAGGGAGGCAGCCCCAGCATTTT
abundance: -; v_gene: TRBV11-3; d_gene: -; j_gene: TRBJ2-5; len: 16; CDR3aa: CASSLGGTQEKETQYF; CDR3nt: TGTGCCAGCAGCTTAGGCGGGACGCAAGAGAAAGAGACCCAGTACTTC
abundance: -; v_gene: TRBV6-6; d_gene: -; j_gene: TRBJ1-5; len: 12; CDR3aa: CASGQGLEPQHF; CDR3nt: TGTGCCAGCGGCCAGGGGTTGGAGCCCCAGCATTTT
abundance: once; v_gene: TRBV7-2; d_gene: -; j_gene: TRBJ1-2; len: 13; CDR3aa: CASSPPDSYGYTF; CDR3nt: TGTGCCAGCAGCCCTCCGGACAGCTATGGCTACACCTTC
abundance: -; v_gene: TRBV7-9; d_gene: -; j_gene: TRBJ1-2; len: 14; CDR3aa: CASSPLQGNYGYTF; CDR3nt: TGTGCCAGCAGCCCATTGCAGGGCAACTATGGCTACACCTTC
abundance: -; v_gene: TRBV7-9; d_gene: TRBD1; j_gene: TRBJ1-1; len: 15; CDR3aa: CASSPRTGGNTEAFF; CDR3nt: TGTGCCAGCAGCCCACGGACAGGGGGGAACACTGAAGCTTTCTTT
abundance: -; v_gene: TRBV7-9; d_gene: TRBD1; j_gene: TRBJ1-3; len: 17; CDR3aa: CASSLGGTAFSGNTIYF; CDR3nt: TGTGCCAGCAGCTTAGGCGGGACAGCCTTCTCTGGAAACACCATATATTTT